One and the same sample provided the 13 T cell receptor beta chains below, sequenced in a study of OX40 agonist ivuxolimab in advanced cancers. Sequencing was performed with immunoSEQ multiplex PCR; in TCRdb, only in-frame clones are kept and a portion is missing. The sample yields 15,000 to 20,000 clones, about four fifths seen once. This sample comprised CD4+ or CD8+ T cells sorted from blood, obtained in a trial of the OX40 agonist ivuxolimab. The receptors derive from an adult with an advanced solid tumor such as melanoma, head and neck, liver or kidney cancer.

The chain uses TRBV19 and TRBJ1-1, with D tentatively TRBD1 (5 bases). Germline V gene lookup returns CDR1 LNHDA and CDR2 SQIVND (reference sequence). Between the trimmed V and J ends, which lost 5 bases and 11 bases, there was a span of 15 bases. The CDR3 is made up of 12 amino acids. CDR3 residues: CASSGGGPPAFF. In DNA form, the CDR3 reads TGTGCCAGTAGTGGCGGGGGTCCCCCGGCTTTCTTT.

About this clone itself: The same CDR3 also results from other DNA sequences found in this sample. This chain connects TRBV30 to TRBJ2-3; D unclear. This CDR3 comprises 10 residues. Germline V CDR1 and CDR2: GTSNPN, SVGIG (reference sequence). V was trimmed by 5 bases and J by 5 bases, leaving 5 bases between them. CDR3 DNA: TGTGCCTGGGGCCTAGATACGCAGTATTTT. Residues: CAWGLDTQYF. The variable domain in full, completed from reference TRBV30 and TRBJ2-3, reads SQTIHQWPATLVQPVGSPLSLECTVEGTSNPNLYWYRQAAGRGLQLLFYSVGIGQISSEVPQNLSASRPQDRQFILSSKKLLLSDSGFYLCAWGLDTQYFGPGTRLTVL.

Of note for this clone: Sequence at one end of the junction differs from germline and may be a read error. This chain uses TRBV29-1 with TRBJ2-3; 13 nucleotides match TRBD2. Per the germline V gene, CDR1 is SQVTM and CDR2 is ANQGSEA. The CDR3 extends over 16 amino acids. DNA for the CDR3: TGCAGCGTGGAAGGCACTAGCGGGGGGGGGCCAGATACGCAGTATTTT. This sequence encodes CSVEGTSGGGPDTQYF.

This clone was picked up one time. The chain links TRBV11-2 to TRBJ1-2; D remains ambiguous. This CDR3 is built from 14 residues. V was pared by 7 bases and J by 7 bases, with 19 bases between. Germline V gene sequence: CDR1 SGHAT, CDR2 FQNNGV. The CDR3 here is CASILNAGVAGYTF. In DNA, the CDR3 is TGTGCCAGCATCCTGAACGCCGGGGTAGCTGGCTACACCTTC.

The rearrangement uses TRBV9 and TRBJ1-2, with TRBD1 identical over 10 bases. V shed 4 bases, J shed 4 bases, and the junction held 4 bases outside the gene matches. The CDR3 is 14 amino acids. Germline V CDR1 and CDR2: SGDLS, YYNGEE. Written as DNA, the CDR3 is TGTGCCAGCAGCTCGACAGGGGGCCTCTATGGCTACACCTTC. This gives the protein CASSSTGGLYGYTF.

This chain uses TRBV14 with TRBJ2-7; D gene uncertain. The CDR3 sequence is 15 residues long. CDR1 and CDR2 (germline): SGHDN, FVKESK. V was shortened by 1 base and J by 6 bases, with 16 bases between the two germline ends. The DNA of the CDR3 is TGTGCCAGCAGCCAAGGGGCGGCACCCTCGCGCGAGCAGTACTTC. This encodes CASSQGAAPSREQYF. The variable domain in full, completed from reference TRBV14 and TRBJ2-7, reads EAGVTQFPSHSVIEKGQTVTLRCDPISGHDNLYWYRRVMGKEIKFLLHFVKESKQDESGMPNNRFLAERTGGTYSTLKVQPAELEDSGVYFCASSQGAAPSREQYFGPGTRLTVT.

CDR3 DNA sequence: TGTGCCAGCAGCGCTGACAGGATCTTGAGGGGGGAGCTGTTTTTT. It encodes CASSADRILRGELFF. V and J are TRBV7-2 and TRBJ2-2; a possible D gene is TRBD1 (6 bases). The V end lost 5 bases, the J end lost 8 bases, and 18 bases lay between the germline ends. This CDR3 spans 15 amino acids. Germline V lookup: CDR1 SGHTA, CDR2 FQGNSA.

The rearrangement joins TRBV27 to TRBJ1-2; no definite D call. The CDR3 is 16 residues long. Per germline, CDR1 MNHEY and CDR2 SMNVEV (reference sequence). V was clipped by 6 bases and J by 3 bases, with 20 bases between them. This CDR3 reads CASSSNTRGLHYGYTF. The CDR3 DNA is TGTGCCAGCAGCTCTAACACACGAGGACTCCACTATGGCTACACCTTC.

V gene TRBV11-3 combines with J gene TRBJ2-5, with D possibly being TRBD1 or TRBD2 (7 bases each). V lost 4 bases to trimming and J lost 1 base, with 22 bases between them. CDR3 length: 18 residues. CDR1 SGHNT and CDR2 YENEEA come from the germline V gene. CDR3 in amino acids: CASSSPTGEGASQETQYF. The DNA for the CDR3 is TGTGCCAGCAGCTCCCCCACGGGGGAGGGGGCAAGCCAAGAGACCCAGTACTTC. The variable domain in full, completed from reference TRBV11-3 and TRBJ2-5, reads EAGVVQSPRYKIIEKKQPVAFWCNPISGHNTLYWYLQNLGQGPELLIRYENEEAVDDSQLPKDRFSAERLKGVDSTLKIQPAELGDSAVYLCASSSPTGEGASQETQYFGPGTRLLVL.

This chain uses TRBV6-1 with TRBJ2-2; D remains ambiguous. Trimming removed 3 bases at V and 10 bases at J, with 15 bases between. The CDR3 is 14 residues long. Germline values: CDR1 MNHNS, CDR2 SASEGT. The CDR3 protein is CASSEVVADVELFF. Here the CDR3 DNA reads TGTGCCAGCAGTGAGGTGGTAGCAGATGTGGAGCTGTTTTTT.

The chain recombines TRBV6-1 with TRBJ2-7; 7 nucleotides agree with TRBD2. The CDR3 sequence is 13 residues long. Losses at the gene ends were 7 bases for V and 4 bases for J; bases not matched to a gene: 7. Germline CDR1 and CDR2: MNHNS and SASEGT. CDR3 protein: CASTPTAGYEQYF. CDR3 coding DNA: TGTGCCAGCACGCCGACAGCGGGATACGAGCAGTACTTC.

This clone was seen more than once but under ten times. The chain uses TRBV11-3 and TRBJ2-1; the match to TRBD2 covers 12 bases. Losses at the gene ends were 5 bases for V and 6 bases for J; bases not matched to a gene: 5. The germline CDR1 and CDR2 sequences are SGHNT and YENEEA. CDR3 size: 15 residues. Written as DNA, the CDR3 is TGTGCCAGCAGCAGCGGACTAGCGGGGCCCAATGAGCAGTTCTTC. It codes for CASSSGLAGPNEQFF.

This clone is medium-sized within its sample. CDR3 sequence (DNA): TGTGCCAGCAGTGATTACAGGGGCGAGCAGTTCTTC. Encoded protein: CASSDYRGEQFF. The rearrangement links TRBV6-1 to TRBJ2-1; the match to TRBD1 covers 7 bases. With V trimmed by 3 bases and J by 10 bases, 3 bases remained unmatched. The CDR3 covers 12 residues. The germline gives CDR1 MNHNS, CDR2 SASEGT.